This T cell receptor (beta chain) originates from a study of lymphopenia after photon versus proton radiotherapy. Study observations and caveats: Proton therapy kept repertoires fairly stable, unlike photons, which gained effector/memory cells.

This clone was seen just once. No antigen is known for it. Clones were sequenced by immunoSEQ multiplex PCR, and TCRdb holds only the in-frame ones, with some missing. The data contain about 50,000 clones, 92% of them singletons. CDR1 and CDR2 from the germline V gene are MNHEY and SMNVEV (reference sequence). Between the trimmed V and J ends, which lost 1 base and 3 bases, there was a span of 9 bases. CDR3 length: 14 residues. The specimen was peripheral blood, collected from a patient treated with photon-based radiotherapy. V gene TRBV27 combines with J gene TRBJ2-5; TRBD1 is a possible D gene (6 bases). The origin of this receptor is a woman in her thirties or forties with cholangiocarcinoma. Written as DNA, the CDR3 is TGTGCCAGCAGTTTATGGGCAGGGGAAGAGACCCAGTACTTC. Its protein is CASSLWAGEETQYF.